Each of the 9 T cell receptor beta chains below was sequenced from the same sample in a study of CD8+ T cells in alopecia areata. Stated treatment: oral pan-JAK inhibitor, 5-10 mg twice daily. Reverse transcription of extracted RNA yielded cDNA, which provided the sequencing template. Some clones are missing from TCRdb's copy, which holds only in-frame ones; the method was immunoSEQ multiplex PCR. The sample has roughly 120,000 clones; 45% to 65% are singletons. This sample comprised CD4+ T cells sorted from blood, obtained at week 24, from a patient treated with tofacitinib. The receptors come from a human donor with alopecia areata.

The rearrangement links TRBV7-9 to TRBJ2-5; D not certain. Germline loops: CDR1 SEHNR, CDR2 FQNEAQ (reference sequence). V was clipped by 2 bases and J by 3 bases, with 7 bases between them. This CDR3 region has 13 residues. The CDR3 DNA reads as TGTGCCAGCAGCTTATGGGTAGAAGAGACCCAGTACTTC. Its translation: CASSLWVEETQYF.

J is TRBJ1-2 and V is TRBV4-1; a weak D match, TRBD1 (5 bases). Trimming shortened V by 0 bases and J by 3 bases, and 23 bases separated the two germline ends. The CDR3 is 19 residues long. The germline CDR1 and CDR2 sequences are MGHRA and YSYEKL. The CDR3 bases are TGCGCCAGCAGCCAAGAACCGCAGGGATCAACCAACCACTACTATGGCTACACCTTC. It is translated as CASSQEPQGSTNHYYGYTF.

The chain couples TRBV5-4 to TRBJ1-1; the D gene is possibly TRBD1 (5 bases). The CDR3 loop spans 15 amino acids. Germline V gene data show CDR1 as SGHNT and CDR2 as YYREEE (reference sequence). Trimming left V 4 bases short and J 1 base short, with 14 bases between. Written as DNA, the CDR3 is TGTGCCAGCAGCCTATCAGGGAATGGGAACACTGAAGCTTTCTTT. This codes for CASSLSGNGNTEAFF.

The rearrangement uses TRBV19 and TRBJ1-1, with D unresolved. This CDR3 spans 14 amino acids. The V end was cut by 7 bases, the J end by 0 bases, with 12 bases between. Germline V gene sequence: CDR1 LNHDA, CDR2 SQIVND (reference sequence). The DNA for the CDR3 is TGTGCCAGTACCCTACCGGGCATGAACACTGAAGCTTTCTTT. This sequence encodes CASTLPGMNTEAFF.

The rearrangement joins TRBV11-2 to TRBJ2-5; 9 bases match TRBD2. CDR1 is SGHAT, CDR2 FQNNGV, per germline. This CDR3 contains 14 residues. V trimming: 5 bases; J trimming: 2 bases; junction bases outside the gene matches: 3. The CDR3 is CASSVAGVQETQYF. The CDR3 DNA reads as TGTGCCAGCAGCGTAGCGGGGGTACAAGAGACCCAGTACTTC.

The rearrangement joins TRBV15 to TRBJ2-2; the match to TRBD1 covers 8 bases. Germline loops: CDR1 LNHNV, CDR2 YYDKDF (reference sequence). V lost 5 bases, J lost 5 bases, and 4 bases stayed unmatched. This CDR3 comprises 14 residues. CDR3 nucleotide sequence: TGTGCCACCAGCCAAAGACAGGGGACCGGGGAGCTGTTTTTT. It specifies CATSQRQGTGELFF.

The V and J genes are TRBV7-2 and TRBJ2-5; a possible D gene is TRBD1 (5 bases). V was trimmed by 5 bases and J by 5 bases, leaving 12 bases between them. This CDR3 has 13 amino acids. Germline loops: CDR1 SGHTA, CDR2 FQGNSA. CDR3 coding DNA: TGTGCCAGCAGCCTATATAAGGGGGAGACCCAGTACTTC. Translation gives CASSLYKGETQYF.

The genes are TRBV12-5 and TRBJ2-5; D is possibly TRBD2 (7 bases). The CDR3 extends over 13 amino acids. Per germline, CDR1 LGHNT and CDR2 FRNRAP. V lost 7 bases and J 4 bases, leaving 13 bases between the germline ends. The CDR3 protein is CASAWAGAETQYF. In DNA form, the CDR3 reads TGTGCTAGTGCCTGGGCGGGGGCAGAGACCCAGTACTTC.

The chain's CDR3 is CASSLGTGGISPLHF. The CDR3 DNA is TGTGCCAGCAGCCTCGGGACAGGGGGAATTTCACCCCTCCACTTT. The V call is TRBV25-1, the J call TRBJ1-6; 11 bases align to TRBD1. Germline V gene data show CDR1 as MGHDK and CDR2 as SYGVNS. The V gene end was trimmed by 6 bases and the J gene end by 9 bases; junction bases not matched to a gene: 7. CDR3 length: 15 residues.